A single sample gave rise to the 7 T cell receptor beta chains below, sequenced in a study of blood T cell repertoires in COVID-19. Data came from immunoSEQ multiplex PCR; TCRdb stores just in-frame clones and leaves some out. Here the sample spans roughly 700,000 clones, approximately 90% being singletons. Sequencing used peripheral blood. The source of these receptors is a woman aged 18-29 years with acute or convalescent COVID-19.

The chain is built from TRBV6-4 and TRBJ1-1; TRBD1 matches 8 bases. The germline V gene has CDR1 MRHNA and CDR2 SNTAGT. V shed 3 bases, J shed 1 base, and the junction held 1 base outside the gene matches. The CDR3 extends over 14 amino acids. CDR3 DNA: TGTGCCAGCAGTGAGGGACAGGAGAACACTGAAGCTTTCTTT. Its translation: CASSEGQENTEAFF.

In this sample, this clone turned up once. J is TRBJ2-1 and V is TRBV21-1; the table's D gene call, TRBD1, was not cross checked with the DNA. TRBV21-1 is termed a pseudogene. The CDR3 sequence is 14 residues long. The DNA of the CDR3 is TGTGCCAGCAGCAAACAGGGCTCGTACAATGAGCAGTTCTTC. Protein sequence: CASSKQGSYNEQFF.

The chain combines TRBV11-2 with TRBJ1-1; no definite D call. V lost 5 bases and J 6 bases, leaving 16 bases between the germline ends. Germline V gene sequence: CDR1 SGHAT, CDR2 FQNNGV. The CDR3 is made up of 14 amino acids. The CDR3 DNA is TGTGCCAGCAGCCGGTTGGAGGGTAGGGCTGAAGCTTTCTTT. It translates to CASSRLEGRAEAFF.

A word on this clone: Distinct nucleotide sequences in the sample also encode this CDR3. The V and J genes are TRBV15 and TRBJ1-5, with TRBD1 matching 7 bases. With V trimmed by 7 bases and J by 3 bases, 3 bases remained unmatched. The CDR3 has 13 residues. Germline V lookup: CDR1 LNHNV, CDR2 YYDKDF (reference sequence). The CDR3 loop reads CATTGQLNQPQHF. For the CDR3, the DNA is TGTGCCACCACGGGACAGCTCAATCAGCCCCAGCATTTT.

V usage is TRBV6-2 or TRBV6-3 and J usage is TRBJ1-1; the D gene is possibly TRBD1 (6 bases). The CDR3 is 18 amino acids. The germline V gene has CDR1 MNHEY and CDR2 SVGEGT. V was clipped by 5 bases and J by 0 bases, with 22 bases between them. The CDR3, as DNA: TGTGCCAGCAGTGACGCCCCCTACGGACAGACATTGAACACTGAAGCTTTCTTT. The encoded protein is CASSDAPYGQTLNTEAFF.

The chain uses TRBV6-6 and TRBJ1-1; D is unclear. Germline CDR1 MNHNY, CDR2 SVGAGI (reference sequence). Trimming pared 8 bases from V and 2 bases from J, leaving 9 bases between. The CDR3 has 12 amino acids. CDR3 sequence reads: CASQYGNTEAFF. The CDR3 DNA reads as TGTGCCAGCCAATACGGTAACACTGAAGCTTTCTTT.

This clone has a single count. J is TRBJ1-1 and V is TRBV29-1; D call uncertain. Germline assignment: CDR1 SQVTM and CDR2 ANQGSEA. This CDR3 has 14 residues. Trimming removed 4 bases from V and 4 bases from J, with 16 bases in between. The CDR3 DNA follows: TGCAGCGTTGTTCGGCCCCTATCGGGCACTGAAGCTTTCTTT. Protein sequence: CSVVRPLSGTEAFF.